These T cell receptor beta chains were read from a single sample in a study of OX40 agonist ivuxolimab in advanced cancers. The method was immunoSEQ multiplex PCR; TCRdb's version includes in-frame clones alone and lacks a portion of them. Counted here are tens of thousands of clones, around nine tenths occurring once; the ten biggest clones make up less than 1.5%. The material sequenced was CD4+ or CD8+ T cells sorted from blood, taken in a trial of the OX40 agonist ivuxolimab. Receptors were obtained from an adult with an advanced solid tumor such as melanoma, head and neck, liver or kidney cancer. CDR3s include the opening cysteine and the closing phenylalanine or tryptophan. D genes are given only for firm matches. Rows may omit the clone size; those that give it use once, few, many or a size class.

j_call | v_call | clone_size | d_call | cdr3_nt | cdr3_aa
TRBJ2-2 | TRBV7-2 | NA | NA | TGTGCCAGCAGCCTTACTACCTTCACCGGGGAGCTGTTTTTT | CASSLTTFTGELFF
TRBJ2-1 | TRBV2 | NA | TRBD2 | TGTGCCAGCAGTGAATTTAGCACTAGCGGGGACAATGAGCAGTTCTTC | CASSEFSTSGDNEQFF
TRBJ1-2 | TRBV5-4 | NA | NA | TGTGCCAGCAGCTTGGCGCTAGGACAGCGTACGGGGGGCTACACCTTC | CASSLALGQRTGGYTF
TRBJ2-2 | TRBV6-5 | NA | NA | TGTGCCAGCAGCGGACGGGGGATCGGGGAGCTGTTTTTT | CASSGRGIGELFF
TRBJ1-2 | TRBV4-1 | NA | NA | TGCGCCAGCAGCCAAACCCGGACAGACGGCTACACCTTC | CASSQTRTDGYTF
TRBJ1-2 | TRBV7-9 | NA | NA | TGTGCCAGCAGCTTAGTCGTCTCAGCTAACTATGGCTACACCTTC | CASSLVVSANYGYTF
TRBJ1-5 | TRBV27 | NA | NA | TGTGCCAGCAGTTTAGGGGGTCAGCCCCAGCATTTT | CASSLGGQPQHF
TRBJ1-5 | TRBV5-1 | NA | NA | TGCGCCAGCAGCTTGGGGGGAGCCCATCAGCCCCAGCATTTT | CASSLGGAHQPQHF
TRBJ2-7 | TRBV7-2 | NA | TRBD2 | TGTGCCAGCAGCCTTACTAGCGGGGGCTCCTACGAGCAGTACTTC | CASSLTSGGSYEQYF
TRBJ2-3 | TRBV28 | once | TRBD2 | TGTGCCAGCAGTTTCCCGGGAGGGCTCTCAGATACGCAGTATTTT | CASSFPGGLSDTQYF
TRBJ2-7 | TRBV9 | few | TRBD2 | TGTGCCAGCAGCGAGACTAGCGGGTACGAGCAGTACTTC | CASSETSGYEQYF
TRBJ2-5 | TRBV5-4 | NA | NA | TGTGCCAGCAGCCCTCACCCCCAAGAGACCCAGTACTTC | CASSPHPQETQYF
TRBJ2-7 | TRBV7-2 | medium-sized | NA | TGTGCCAGCAGCCAAATCCCGGGCACTAACGAGCAGTACTTC | CASSQIPGTNEQYF
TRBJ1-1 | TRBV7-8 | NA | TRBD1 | TGTGCCAGCAGCTTAGGAGGACAGGGGATGTCTGAAGCTTTCTTT | CASSLGGQGMSEAFF
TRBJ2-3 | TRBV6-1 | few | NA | TGTGCCAGCAGTGAATTTGAGAGCACAGATACGCAGTATTTT | CASSEFESTDTQYF
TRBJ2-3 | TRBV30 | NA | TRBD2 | TGTGCTCACATAGGGACTAGCGGGGGCACAGATACGCAGTATTTT | CAHIGTSGGTDTQYF
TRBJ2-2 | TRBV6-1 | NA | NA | TGTGCCAGCAAACAGGATCCCTTCGCCGGGGAGCTGTTTTTT | CASKQDPFAGELFF
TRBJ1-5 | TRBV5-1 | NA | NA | TGCGCCAGCAGCTTCGGGGGGGCGAGTCAGCCCCAGCATTTT | CASSFGGASQPQHF
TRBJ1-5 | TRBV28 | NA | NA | TGTGCCAGCGCTGCCCTCAATCAGCCCCAGCATTTT | CASAALNQPQHF
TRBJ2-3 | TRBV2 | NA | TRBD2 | TGTGCCAGCAGGGGGACTAGCGGGGATACGCAGTATTTT | CASRGTSGDTQYF
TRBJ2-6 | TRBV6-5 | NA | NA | TGTGCCAGCAGTTACCATGACAGACGTGGGGCCAACGTCCTGACTTTC | CASSYHDRRGANVLTF
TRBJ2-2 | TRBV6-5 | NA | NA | TGTGCCAGCAGTTACTTAGGTCCAGGGAACACCGGGGAGCTGTTTTTT | CASSYLGPGNTGELFF
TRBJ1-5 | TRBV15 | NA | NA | TGTGCCACCAGCACCTACCGGGCGGCCAATCAGCCCCAGCATTTT | CATSTYRAANQPQHF
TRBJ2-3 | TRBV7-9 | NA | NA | TGTGCCAGCAGCTTAGTTGCGGGGTACGTAGATACGCAGTATTTT | CASSLVAGYVDTQYF
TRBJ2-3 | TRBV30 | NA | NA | TGTGCCTGGAGTGTAACCGGGCCAATTAGCACAGATACGCAGTATTTT | CAWSVTGPISTDTQYF
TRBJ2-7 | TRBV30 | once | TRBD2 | TGTGCCTGGACCCGCGGGGACCGGACTAGCTACCTCTCCTACGAGCAGTACTTC | CAWTRGDRTSYLSYEQYF
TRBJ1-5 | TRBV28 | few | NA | TGTGCCAGCAGTTTAGTACTTCAGCCCCAGCATTTT | CASSLVLQPQHF
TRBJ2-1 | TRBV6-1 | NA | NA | TGTGCCAGCAGTAAAGCCGGGACACTACCCTACAATGAGCAGTTCTTC | CASSKAGTLPYNEQFF
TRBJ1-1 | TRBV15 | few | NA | TGTGCCACCAGCAGAGAAGGCAGGGGCCGCTGGCCGAACACTGAAGCTTTCTTT | CATSREGRGRWPNTEAFF
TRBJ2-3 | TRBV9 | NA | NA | TGTGCCAGCAGCGTCTCAGGGTGGGTAAATACGCAGTATTTT | CASSVSGWVNTQYF
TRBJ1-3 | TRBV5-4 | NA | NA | TGTGCCAGCAGCCCCGCAGGCGGAAACACCATATATTTT | CASSPAGGNTIYF